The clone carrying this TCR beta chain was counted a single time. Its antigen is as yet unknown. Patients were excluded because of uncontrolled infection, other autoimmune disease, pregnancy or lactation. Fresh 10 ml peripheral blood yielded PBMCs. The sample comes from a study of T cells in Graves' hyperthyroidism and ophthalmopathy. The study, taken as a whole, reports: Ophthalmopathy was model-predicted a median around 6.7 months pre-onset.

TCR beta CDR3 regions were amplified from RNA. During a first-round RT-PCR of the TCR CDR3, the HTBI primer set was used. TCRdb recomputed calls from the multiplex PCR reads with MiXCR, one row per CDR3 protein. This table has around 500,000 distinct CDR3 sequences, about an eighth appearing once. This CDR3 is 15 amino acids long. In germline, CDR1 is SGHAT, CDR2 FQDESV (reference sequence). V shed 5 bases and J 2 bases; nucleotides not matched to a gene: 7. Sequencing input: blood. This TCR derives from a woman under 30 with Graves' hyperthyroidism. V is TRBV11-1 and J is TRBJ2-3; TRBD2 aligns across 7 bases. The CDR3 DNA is TGTGCCAGCAGCCTCGGACTAGTCACCACAGATACGCAGTATTTT. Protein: CASSLGLVTTDTQYF.